The 7 T cell receptor beta chains reported below all come from one sample, sequenced in a study of T cells in Graves' hyperthyroidism and ophthalmopathy. Amplification of TCR beta CDR3 regions used RNA as the template. The HTBI set primed first-round TCR CDR3 RT-PCR. TCRdb re-called the multiplex PCR reads through MiXCR, storing one row per CDR3 protein. This table holds 750,000 to 900,000 distinct CDR3 sequences, over 35% found once. Sequences were obtained from blood. The receptor source for this set is a man between 18 and 29 years old with Graves' hyperthyroidism.

This clonotype has only a few counts. This sequence joins TRBV5-4 and TRBJ1-6; TRBD1 matches at 9 bases. V lost 4 bases and J lost 7; bases outside the gene matches: 6. CDR3 size: 15 residues. CDR1 and CDR2 (germline): SGHNT, YYREEE (reference sequence). Here the CDR3 DNA reads TGTGCCAGCAGCATGACAGGGGGGGGCAATTCACCCCTCCACTTT. This gives the protein CASSMTGGGNSPLHF.

On this clonotype: This may stem from a read error, because a much larger clone lies one nucleotide away. The rearrangement joins TRBV20-1 to TRBJ2-7; D gene ambiguous. Trimming cost V 4 bases and J 3 bases, with 4 bases left between them. This CDR3 spans 10 amino acids. CDR1 is DFQATT, CDR2 SNEGSKA, per germline (reference sequence). CDR3 in amino acids: CSAIRYEQYF. For the CDR3, the DNA is TGCAGTGCTATCCGCTACGAGCAGTACTTC.

The chain uses TRBV7-6 and TRBJ2-5; 7 bases match TRBD2. J was trimmed by 1 base and V by 2 bases; bases with no gene match: 7. The CDR3 runs to 16 residues. Looked up from germline, CDR1 is SGHVS and CDR2 is FNYEAQ. This CDR3 reads CASSLTLAEPQETQYF. The CDR3 nucleotides read TGTGCCAGCAGCTTAACGCTAGCGGAGCCCCAAGAGACCCAGTACTTC.

This clonotype was recorded a few times. The CDR3 sequence: CASSRGQGYTEAFF. The CDR3 region has the DNA TGTGCCAGCAGCCGGGGACAGGGGTACACTGAAGCTTTCTTT. The chain employs TRBV7-2 and TRBJ1-1, with 10 bases that match TRBD1. V gave up 5 bases and J gave up 3 bases; unmatched junction bases: 3. This CDR3 spans 14 amino acids. CDR1 and CDR2 (germline): SGHTA, FQGNSA.

This clonotype has a count of ten or more. V is TRBV10-2 and J is TRBJ1-1, with 7 nucleotides matching TRBD1. J lost 8 bases, V lost 6 bases, and 12 bases had no gene match. This CDR3 has 14 amino acids. Per the germline V gene, CDR1 is WSHSY and CDR2 is SAAADI. In nucleotides, the CDR3 is TGCGCCAGCAGCGGAGGAGACAGGGTCGCCGAAGCTTTCTTT. Translation gives CASSGGDRVAEAFF.

The chain couples TRBV12-3 or TRBV12-4 to TRBJ1-5, with D unclear. CDR3 length: 14 residues. V was trimmed by 2 bases and J by 4 bases, leaving 9 bases between them. CDR3 sequence (DNA): TGTGCCAGCAGTTTAAAAGTGTTAAATCAGCCCCAGCATTTT. Amino acids: CASSLKVLNQPQHF.

The chain couples TRBV24-1 to TRBJ2-3; D possibly corresponds to TRBD2 (6 bases). The CDR3 length is 17 residues. Trimming cost V 4 bases and J 0 bases, with 16 bases left between them. The germline CDR1 and CDR2 sequences are KGHDR and SFDVKD. CDR3 bases: TGTGCCACCAGTGACAGGCGGAGCGGGCGCAGCACAGATACGCAGTATTTT. Translating it yields CATSDRRSGRSTDTQYF.